What follows are 27 T cell receptor beta chains derived from one specimen sequenced in a study of TIL therapy for anti-PD-1-resistant metastatic lung cancer. The immunoSEQ assay was v3. TCRdb's table, derived via immunoSEQ multiplex PCR, lists solely in-frame clones and lacks some. Of some 45,000 clones listed, 80% to 90% are singletons. Time point described: pre-treatment sample, taken before nivolumab and TIL therapy. The sample was blood, taken at baseline. The receptors were gathered from a person aged 25-80 years with non-small cell lung cancer.

This clone was detected only once. The rearrangement joins TRBV7-9 to TRBJ1-1, with TRBD1 as a possible D gene (5 bases). This CDR3 region has 15 residues. Looked up from germline, CDR1 is SEHNR and CDR2 is FQNEAQ (reference sequence). V shed 1 base and J shed 1 base, with 10 bases lying between them. CDR3 in DNA: TGTGCCAGCAGCTTAGGAAATCAGGGGAACACTGAAGCTTTCTTT. Translating gives CASSLGNQGNTEAFF.

The chain couples TRBV4-2 to TRBJ2-3; no clear D. The CDR3 has 17 residues. The V gene's germline CDR1 is LGHNA and CDR2 YNFKEQ. V dropped 1 base and J dropped 4 bases, with 18 bases sitting between them. The CDR3, as DNA: TGTGCCAGCAGCCAAGGGGTAGATCTTGCGAATCCAGATACGCAGTATTTT. The encoded protein is CASSQGVDLANPDTQYF.

The chain carries TRBV15 and TRBJ2-2; TRBD2 matches at 7 bases. Germline-derived CDR1 and CDR2 are LNHNV and YYDKDF (reference sequence). The CDR3 has 15 residues. After removal of 1 base from V and 4 bases from J, the junction contained 3 bases not matched to a gene. CDR3 nucleotides: TGTGCCACCAGCAGAGGATCTAGCGGCACCGGGGAGCTGTTTTTT. Its translation is CATSRGSSGTGELFF.

V gene TRBV6-2 or TRBV6-3 combines with J gene TRBJ2-3; 10 bases agree with TRBD1. This CDR3 has 15 residues. From germline, CDR1 is MNHEY and CDR2 SVGEGT. The J segment lost 3 bases and the V segment lost 6 bases, leaving 6 bases of the junction unmatched. The CDR3 nucleotides are TGTGCCAGCAGCCCCAGGGGACAGGGGACAGATACGCAGTATTTT. It specifies CASSPRGQGTDTQYF.

The chain recombines TRBV5-4 with TRBJ2-7; D possibly corresponds to TRBD2 (6 bases). The germline CDR1 and CDR2 sequences are SGHNT and YYREEE (reference sequence). V lost 0 bases to trimming and J lost 1 base, with 11 bases between them. The CDR3 is 15 residues long. The CDR3 region is CASSLDGAGSYEQYF. CDR3 nucleotides: TGTGCCAGCAGCTTGGACGGGGCGGGGTCCTACGAGCAGTACTTC.

The chain carries TRBV5-8 and TRBJ2-1, with TRBD1 matching 11 bases. The CDR3 totals 15 residues. CDR1 is SGHTS, CDR2 YDEGEE, per germline. V lost 1 base to trimming and J lost 6 bases; unmatched junction nucleotides: 3. The CDR3 spells CASSLRGQGGNEQFF. The CDR3 bases are TGTGCCAGCAGCTTGAGGGGACAGGGGGGCAATGAGCAGTTCTTC.

The rearrangement uses TRBV2 and TRBJ1-1, with a weak D call TRBD1 (5 bases). Germline assignment: CDR1 SNHLY and CDR2 FYNNEI. The CDR3 sequence is 14 residues long. The V end was cut by 9 bases, the J end by 4 bases, with 18 bases between. CDR3 in amino acids: CASRGQVGLTEAFF. The CDR3 region has the DNA TGTGCCAGTCGAGGACAAGTAGGGCTCACTGAAGCTTTCTTT.

The V call is TRBV7-2, the J call TRBJ2-7; D gene uncertain. The ends were cut back, 10 bases at V and 2 bases at J, with 12 bases in the middle. The length of the CDR3 is 12 residues. Germline CDR1 reads SGHTA; CDR2 reads FQGNSA. The chain's CDR3 is CAIRDGTYEQYF. DNA for the CDR3: TGTGCCATCCGAGACGGAACCTACGAGCAGTACTTC.

This clone has only a few counts. This chain joins TRBV9 and TRBJ2-2, with D possibly matching TRBD2 (6 bases). Germline V CDR1 and CDR2: SGDLS, YYNGEE. V lost 0 bases and J 3 bases, leaving 12 bases between the germline ends. The CDR3 contains 16 residues. The CDR3, as DNA: TGTGCCAGCAGCGTAGTGGCTAGCGACTACACCGGGGAGCTGTTTTTT. Protein product: CASSVVASDYTGELFF.

The rearrangement links TRBV12-3 or TRBV12-4 to TRBJ1-5, with unresolved D. V was clipped by 0 bases and J by 3 bases, with 3 bases between them. The CDR3 has 13 residues. Here the CDR3 reads CASSLANNQPQHF. CDR3 bases: TGTGCCAGCAGTTTAGCGAACAATCAGCCCCAGCATTTT.

This clone was detected only a few times. The junction shows a germline mismatch at one end, possibly a read error. This chain connects TRBV30 to TRBJ2-1; D might be TRBD2 (5 bases). In germline, CDR1 is GTSNPN, CDR2 SVGIG (reference sequence). The CDR3 extends over 11 amino acids. CDR3 amino acids: CARSVREQQFF. CDR3 nucleotides: TGTGCCCGGAGCGTTAGGGAGCAGCAGTTCTTC.

Concerning this clone itself: Different DNA sequences within this sample yield the same CDR3. J is TRBJ2-1 and V is TRBV7-9, with D perhaps matching TRBD1 (6 bases). Per the germline V gene, CDR1 is SEHNR and CDR2 is FQNEAQ (reference sequence). Between the trimmed V and J ends, which lost 5 bases and 4 bases, there was a span of 12 bases. The CDR3 has 14 amino acids. The CDR3 DNA sequence: TGTGCCAGCAGCCCCGGGACATCGTACAATGAGCAGTTCTTC. Translating gives CASSPGTSYNEQFF.

This rearrangement joins TRBV30 to TRBJ1-5; D is undetermined. The germline gives CDR1 GTSNPN, CDR2 SVGIG (reference sequence). Trimming pared 4 bases from V and 7 bases from J, leaving 14 bases between. The CDR3 runs to 13 residues. DNA for the CDR3: TGTGCCTGGACCCTAAGACTTGGGCAGCCCCAGCATTTT. Translated: CAWTLRLGQPQHF.

The chain joins TRBV12-3 or TRBV12-4 to TRBJ2-2, with D uncertain. V lost 4 bases and J 6 bases, leaving 9 bases between the germline ends. CDR3 length: 13 amino acids. This chain's CDR3 is CASSWVTAGELFF. The CDR3 DNA reads TGTGCCAGCAGTTGGGTGACCGCCGGGGAGCTGTTTTTT.

The chain uses TRBV7-9 and TRBJ2-5; D unresolved. V dropped 8 bases and J dropped 1 base, with 8 bases sitting between them. The germline gives CDR1 SEHNR, CDR2 FQNEAQ (reference sequence). The CDR3 is made up of 12 amino acids. The DNA of the CDR3 is TGTGCCAGCTGCACACTCCAAGAGACCCAGTACTTC. Its protein product is CASCTLQETQYF.

This sequence joins TRBV7-9 and TRBJ2-1; D may be TRBD1 (5 bases). The ends were cut back, 4 bases at V and 7 bases at J, with 11 bases in the middle. The germline gives CDR1 SEHNR, CDR2 FQNEAQ (reference sequence). The CDR3 sequence is 13 residues long. CDR3 in DNA: TGTGCCAGCAGCTCGAACCAGGGAAATGAGCAGTTCTTC. This gives the protein CASSSNQGNEQFF.

The chain links TRBV6-2 or TRBV6-3 to TRBJ1-5; 11 positions agree with TRBD1. The ends lost 5 bases at V and 0 bases at J; junction bases unmatched: 6. CDR3 length: 17 residues. Germline CDR1 reads MNHEY; CDR2 reads SVGEGT. In DNA form, the CDR3 reads TGTGCCAGCAGTCGGGACAGGGGGGATTATAGCAATCAGCCCCAGCATTTT. Its protein product is CASSRDRGDYSNQPQHF.

The V call is TRBV27, the J call TRBJ1-2, with a possible D match to TRBD1 (5 bases). CDR3 size: 15 residues. Germline V lookup: CDR1 MNHEY, CDR2 SMNVEV (reference sequence). Trimming stripped 1 base from V and 7 bases from J, with 16 bases between. For the CDR3, the DNA is TGTGCCAGCAGTTTATTCCCCTCCAGGGAGGGTGGCTACACCTTC. Amino acids: CASSLFPSREGGYTF.

V gene TRBV6-5 combines with J gene TRBJ2-1; maybe TRBD1 (6 bases). The CDR3 runs to 15 residues. Germline lookup yields CDR1 MNHEY and CDR2 SVGAGI. The V and J ends lost 5 bases and 7 bases respectively, with 18 bases between them. In DNA, the CDR3 is TGTGCCAGCAGTCCGCTTTACAGGGAGAGGAATGAGCAGTTCTTC. It encodes CASSPLYRERNEQFF.

The rearrangement joins TRBV19 to TRBJ2-3, with 7 nucleotides matching TRBD2. This CDR3 is 14 amino acids long. The trim removed 9 bases at V and 2 bases at J, leaving 8 bases unmatched. CDR1 is LNHDA, CDR2 SQIVND, per germline (reference sequence). The CDR3 DNA reads TGTGCCAGCTCCTGGGGGGGGTCCACAGATACGCAGTATTTT. It specifies CASSWGGSTDTQYF.

The V and J genes are TRBV27 and TRBJ2-5, with TRBD2 matching 13 bases. This CDR3 is 16 amino acids long. Germline V CDR1 and CDR2: MNHEY, SMNVEV (reference sequence). J gave up 1 base and V 6 bases, and 5 bases lay outside the gene matches. CDR3 protein: CASRSGLAGIQETQYF. The DNA of the CDR3 is TGTGCCAGCAGATCGGGACTAGCGGGGATCCAAGAGACCCAGTACTTC.

V usage is TRBV11-2 and J usage is TRBJ2-2, with 7 bases aligning to TRBD2. J lost 0 bases, V lost 7 bases, and 8 bases had no gene match. CDR1 is SGHAT and CDR2 is FQNNGV in the germline V gene. This CDR3 comprises 16 residues. The chain's CDR3 is CASTGRAGSNTGELFF. In DNA form, the CDR3 reads TGTGCCAGCACCGGAAGAGCGGGATCGAACACCGGGGAGCTGTTTTTT.

The chain joins TRBV9 to TRBJ2-7; no clear D. The CDR3 spans 13 residues. The germline V and J ends were trimmed by 5 bases and 1 base, with 10 bases remaining between them. CDR1 is SGDLS and CDR2 is YYNGEE in the germline V gene. CDR3 in amino acids: CASSPANSYEQYF. CDR3 nucleotides: TGTGCCAGCAGTCCAGCCAATTCCTACGAGCAGTACTTC.

The gene calls are TRBV11-1 and TRBJ1-6, with D possibly TRBD1 on 5 matching bases. The germline gives CDR1 SGHAT, CDR2 FQDESV (reference sequence). Trimming took 2 bases from V and 15 from J, leaving 14 bases between them. This CDR3 region has 13 residues. The CDR3 protein is CASSLSGDSLLHF. CDR3 bases: TGTGCCAGCAGCTTAAGCGGAGACAGCCTCCTCCACTTT.

The rearrangement links TRBV5-1 to TRBJ1-6, with D hard to call. The CDR3 extends over 15 amino acids. V was cut by 0 bases and J by 6 bases, with 10 bases left in between. Germline CDR1 reads SGHRS; CDR2 reads YFSETQ. CDR3 region: CASSLARQTNSPLHF. For the CDR3, the DNA is TGCGCCAGCAGCTTGGCCCGACAAACTAATTCACCCCTCCACTTT. The full variable domain, in which reference TRBV5-1 and TRBJ1-6 provide the parts outside the CDR3, is KAGVTQTPRYLIKTRGQQVTLSCSPISGHRSVSWYQQTPGQGLQFLFEYFSETQRNKGNFPGRFSGRQFSNSRSEMNVSTLELGDSALYLCASSLARQTNSPLHFGNGTRLTVT.

The chain uses TRBV11-2 and TRBJ1-5, with TRBD1 as a possible D gene (5 bases). Germline lookup yields CDR1 SGHAT and CDR2 FQNNGV. V lost 5 bases and J 0 bases, leaving 11 bases between the germline ends. The CDR3 is made up of 15 amino acids. The CDR3 spells CASSPGGISNQPQHF. The CDR3 DNA reads TGTGCCAGCAGCCCCGGGGGGATTAGCAATCAGCCCCAGCATTTT. The variable domain in full, with the rest retrieved from reference TRBV11-2 and TRBJ1-5, is EAGVAQSPRYKIIEKRQSVAFWCNPISGHATLYWYQQILGQGPKLLIQFQNNGVVDDSQLPKDRFSAERLKGVDSTLKIQPAKLEDSAVYLCASSPGGISNQPQHFGDGTRLSIL.

The CDR3 protein is CAWSKQGYEQYF. CDR3 DNA sequence: TGTGCCTGGAGTAAGCAGGGCTACGAGCAGTACTTC. The chain links TRBV30 to TRBJ2-7, with D perhaps TRBD1 (5 bases). This CDR3 comprises 12 residues. From germline, CDR1 is GTSNPN and CDR2 SVGIG (reference sequence). V shed 2 bases and J shed 3 bases, with 8 bases lying between them.